This note documents a single T cell receptor (beta chain) sequence. Germline CDR1 reads LNHDA; CDR2 reads SQIVND (reference sequence). The CDR3 is 12 residues long. TCRdb re-called the 5' RACE reads; every CDR3 protein appears as one record, without DNA. This table lists about 300,000 distinct CDR3 sequences. This entry belongs to a study of monozygotic twins with inflammatory bowel disease. Sequencing was carried out using blood. The sequence derives from a human donor with ulcerative colitis or Crohn's disease, or a healthy co-twin of an affected twin (not recorded which). V is TRBV19 and J is TRBJ2-3; TCRdb outputs TRBD1, but without DNA this stays unchecked. This CDR3 reads CASRPQGDTQYF.